One sample yielded the 3 T cell receptor beta chains listed below, sequenced in a study of blood T cell repertoires in COVID-19. TCRdb's copy holds only in-frame clones and misses some; the assay was immunoSEQ multiplex PCR. The sample yields 85,000 to 120,000 clones, 70% to 90% seen once. Sequencing input: peripheral blood. The source of these receptors is a middle-aged man with active COVID-19.

The gene calls are TRBV11-2 and TRBJ2-5; TRBD1 might be the D (5 bases). The CDR3 consists of 15 residues. Germline loops: CDR1 SGHAT, CDR2 FQNNGV. V shed 2 bases and J shed 4 bases, with 14 bases lying between them. The CDR3 here is CASSLWGRPGETQYF. Here the CDR3 DNA reads TGTGCCAGCAGCTTATGGGGCAGGCCGGGAGAGACCCAGTACTTC.

The chain couples TRBV5-1 to TRBJ2-3; 7 positions agree with TRBD2. The junction had 10 bases not matched to a gene; V was cut back by 3 bases and J by 0 bases. The CDR3 runs 17 residues. Germline loops: CDR1 SGHRS, CDR2 YFSETQ. The CDR3 spells CASSSGGTTRSTDTQYF. As DNA, the CDR3 is TGCGCCAGCAGCTCCGGGGGGACCACAAGGAGCACAGATACGCAGTATTTT.

The sample holds a few counts of this clone. The germline gene is not matched at one end of the junction; a read error may be the cause. The chain has TRBV6-5 and TRBJ1-2; possible D gene TRBD1, 5 bases. Germline V lookup: CDR1 MNHEY, CDR2 SVGAGI. The CDR3 contains 13 residues. The CDR3 sequence: CASSWRMGAQGNF. CDR3 nucleotides: TGTGCCAGCAGTTGGCGGATGGGCGCTCAGGGTAACTTC.